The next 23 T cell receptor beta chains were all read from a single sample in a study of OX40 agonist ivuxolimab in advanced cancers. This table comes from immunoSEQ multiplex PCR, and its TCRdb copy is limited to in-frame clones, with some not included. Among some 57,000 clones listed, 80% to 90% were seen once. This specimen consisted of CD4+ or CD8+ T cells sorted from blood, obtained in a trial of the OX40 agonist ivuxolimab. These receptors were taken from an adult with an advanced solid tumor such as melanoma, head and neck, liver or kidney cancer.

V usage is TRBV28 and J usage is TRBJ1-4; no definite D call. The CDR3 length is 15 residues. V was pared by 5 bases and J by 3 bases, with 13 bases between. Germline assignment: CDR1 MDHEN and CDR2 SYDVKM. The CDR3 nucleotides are TGTGCCAGCAGTCCGCTCGTAGGTGCTAATGAAAAACTGTTTTTT. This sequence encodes CASSPLVGANEKLFF. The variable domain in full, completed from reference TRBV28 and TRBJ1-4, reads DVKVTQSSRYLVKRTGEKVFLECVQDMDHENMFWYRQDPGLGLRLIYFSYDVKMKEKGDIPEGYSVSREKKERFSLILESASTNQTSMYLCASSPLVGANEKLFFGSGTQLSVL.

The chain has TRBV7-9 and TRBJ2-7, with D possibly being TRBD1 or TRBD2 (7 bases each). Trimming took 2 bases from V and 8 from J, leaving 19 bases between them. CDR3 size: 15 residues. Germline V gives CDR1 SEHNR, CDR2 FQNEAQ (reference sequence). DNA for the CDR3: TGTGCCAGCAGCTTAAAGCGGGACAGTGTTGTTCAGCAGTACTTC. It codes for CASSLKRDSVVQQYF.

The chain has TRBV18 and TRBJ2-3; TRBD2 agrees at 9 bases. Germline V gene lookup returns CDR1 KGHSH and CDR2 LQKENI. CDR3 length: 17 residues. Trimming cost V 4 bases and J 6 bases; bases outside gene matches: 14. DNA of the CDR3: TGTGCCAGCTCACGGGGGCCGGGACTAGCAGTTAAGGATACGCAGTATTTT. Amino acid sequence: CASSRGPGLAVKDTQYF.

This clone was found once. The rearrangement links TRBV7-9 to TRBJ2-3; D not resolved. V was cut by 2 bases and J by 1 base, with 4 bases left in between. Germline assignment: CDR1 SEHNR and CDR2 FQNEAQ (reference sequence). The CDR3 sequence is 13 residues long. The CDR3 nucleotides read TGTGCCAGCAGCTTAACAGGCACAGATACGCAGTATTTT. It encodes CASSLTGTDTQYF.

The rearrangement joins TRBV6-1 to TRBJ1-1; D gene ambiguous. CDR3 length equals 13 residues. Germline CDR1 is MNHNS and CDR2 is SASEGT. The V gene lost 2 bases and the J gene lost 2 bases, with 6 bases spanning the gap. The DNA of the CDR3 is TGTGCCAGCAGTGAATCGGGCAACACTGAAGCTTTCTTT. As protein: CASSESGNTEAFF.

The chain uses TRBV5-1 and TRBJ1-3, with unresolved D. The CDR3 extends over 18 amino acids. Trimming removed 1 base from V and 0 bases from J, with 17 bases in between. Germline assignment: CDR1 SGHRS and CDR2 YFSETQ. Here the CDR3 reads CASSLTPSSINSGNTIYF. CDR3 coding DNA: TGCGCCAGCAGCTTGACCCCATCGAGCATCAACTCTGGAAACACCATATATTTT.

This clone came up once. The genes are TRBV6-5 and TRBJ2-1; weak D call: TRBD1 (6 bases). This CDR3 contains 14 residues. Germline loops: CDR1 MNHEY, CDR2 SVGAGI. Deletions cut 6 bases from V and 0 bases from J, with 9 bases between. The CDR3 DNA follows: TGTGCCAGCAGCCAGGGGTTCTCCTACAATGAGCAGTTCTTC. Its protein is CASSQGFSYNEQFF.

For the CDR3, the DNA is TGCGCCAGCAGCCTAAGGACAATGGAGACCCAGTACTTC. Encoded protein: CASSLRTMETQYF. The chain has TRBV5-1 and TRBJ2-5, with a weak D call TRBD1 (5 bases). The CDR3 contains 13 residues. From germline, CDR1 is SGHRS and CDR2 YFSETQ. V shed 4 bases and J shed 5 bases, with 12 bases lying between them.

The CDR3 nucleotides are TGTGCCAGTAGTATAGATACAAGTCCCTACGAGCAGTACTTC. Amino acids: CASSIDTSPYEQYF. This chain joins TRBV19 and TRBJ2-7; D gene unclear. The CDR3 covers 14 residues. Trimming removed 0 bases from V and 2 bases from J, with 8 bases in between. Germline lookup yields CDR1 LNHDA and CDR2 SQIVND (reference sequence).

The CDR3 region is CASSQGSGSSYEQYF. CDR3 bases: TGTGCCAGCAGCCAAGGATCCGGGAGCTCCTACGAGCAGTACTTC. The V call is TRBV4-2, the J call TRBJ2-7; D may be TRBD2 (6 bases). The CDR3 totals 15 residues. CDR1 and CDR2 from the germline V gene are LGHNA and YNFKEQ. V lost 1 base and J lost 0, with 10 bases in between.

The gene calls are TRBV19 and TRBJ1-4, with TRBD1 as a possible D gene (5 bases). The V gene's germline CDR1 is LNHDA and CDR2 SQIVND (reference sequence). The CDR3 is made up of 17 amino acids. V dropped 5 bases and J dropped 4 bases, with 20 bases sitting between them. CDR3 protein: CASSPLGLTTGNEKLFF. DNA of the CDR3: TGTGCCAGTAGTCCCTTGGGACTCACAACGGGTAATGAAAAACTGTTTTTT.

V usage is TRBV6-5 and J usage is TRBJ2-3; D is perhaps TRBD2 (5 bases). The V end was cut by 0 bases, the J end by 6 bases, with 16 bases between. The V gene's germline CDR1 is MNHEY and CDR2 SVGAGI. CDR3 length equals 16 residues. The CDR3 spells CASSYSPLAWPDTQYF. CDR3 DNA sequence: TGTGCCAGCAGTTACTCCCCGTTAGCGTGGCCGGATACGCAGTATTTT.

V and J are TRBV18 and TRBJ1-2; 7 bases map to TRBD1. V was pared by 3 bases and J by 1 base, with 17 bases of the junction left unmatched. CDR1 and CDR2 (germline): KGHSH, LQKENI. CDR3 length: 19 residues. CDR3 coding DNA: TGTGCCAGCTCACCGGTCCAGATCGGCCCGGGACAGTTTAACTATGGCTACACCTTC. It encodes CASSPVQIGPGQFNYGYTF. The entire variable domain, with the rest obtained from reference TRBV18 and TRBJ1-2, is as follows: NAGVMQNPRHLVRRRGQEARLRCSPMKGHSHVYWYRQLPEEGLKFMVYLQKENIIDESGMPKERFSAEFPKEGPSILRIQQVVRGDSAAYFCASSPVQIGPGQFNYGYTFGSGTRLTVV.

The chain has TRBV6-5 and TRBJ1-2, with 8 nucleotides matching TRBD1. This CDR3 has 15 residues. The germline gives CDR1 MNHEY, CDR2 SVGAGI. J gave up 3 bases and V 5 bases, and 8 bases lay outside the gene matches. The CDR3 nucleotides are TGTGCCAGCAGTCCGGACAGGGATGGATACTATGGCTACACCTTC. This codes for CASSPDRDGYYGYTF.

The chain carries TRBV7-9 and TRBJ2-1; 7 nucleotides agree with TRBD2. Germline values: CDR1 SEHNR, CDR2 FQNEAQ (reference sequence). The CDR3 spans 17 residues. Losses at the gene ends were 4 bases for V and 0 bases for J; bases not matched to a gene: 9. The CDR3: CASSSANGRSSYNEQFF. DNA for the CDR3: TGTGCCAGCAGCTCCGCCAACGGGAGGAGCTCCTACAATGAGCAGTTCTTC.

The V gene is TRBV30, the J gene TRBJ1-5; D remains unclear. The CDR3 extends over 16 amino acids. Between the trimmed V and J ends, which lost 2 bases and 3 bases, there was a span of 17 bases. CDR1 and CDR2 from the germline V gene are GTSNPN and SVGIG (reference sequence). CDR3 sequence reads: CAWSTSDALLNQPQHF. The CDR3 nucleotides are TGTGCCTGGAGTACCTCGGACGCTTTACTCAATCAGCCCCAGCATTTT.

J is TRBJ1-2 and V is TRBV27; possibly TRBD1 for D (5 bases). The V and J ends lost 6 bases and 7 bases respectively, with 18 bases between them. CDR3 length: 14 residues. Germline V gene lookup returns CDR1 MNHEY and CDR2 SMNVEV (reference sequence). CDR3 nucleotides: TGTGCCAGCAGAAGTGACAGTGGATTTGGTGGCTACACCTTC. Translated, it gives CASRSDSGFGGYTF.

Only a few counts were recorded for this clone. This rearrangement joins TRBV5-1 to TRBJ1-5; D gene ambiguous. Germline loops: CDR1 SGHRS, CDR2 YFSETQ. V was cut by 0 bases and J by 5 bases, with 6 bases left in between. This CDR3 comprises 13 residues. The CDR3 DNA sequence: TGCGCCAGCAGCTTGGGACCGGATCAGCCCCAGCATTTT. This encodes CASSLGPDQPQHF.

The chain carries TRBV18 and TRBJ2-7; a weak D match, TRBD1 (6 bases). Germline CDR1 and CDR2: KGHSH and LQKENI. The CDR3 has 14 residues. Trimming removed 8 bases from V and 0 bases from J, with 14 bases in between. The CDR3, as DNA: TGTGCCAGCCGGTCGACAGGTAGCTCCTACGAGCAGTACTTC. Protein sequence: CASRSTGSSYEQYF.

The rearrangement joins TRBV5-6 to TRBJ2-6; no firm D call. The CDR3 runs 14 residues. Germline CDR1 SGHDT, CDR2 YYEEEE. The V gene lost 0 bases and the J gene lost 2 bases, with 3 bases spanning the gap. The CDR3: CASSLGAGANVLTF. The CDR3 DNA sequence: TGTGCCAGCAGCTTGGGGGCTGGGGCCAACGTCCTGACTTTC.

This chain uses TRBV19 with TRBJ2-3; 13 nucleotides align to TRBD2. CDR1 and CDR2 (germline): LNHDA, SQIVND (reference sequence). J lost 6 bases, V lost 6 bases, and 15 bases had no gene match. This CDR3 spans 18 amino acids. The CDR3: CASRRLAGGRFGEDTQYF. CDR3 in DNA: TGTGCCAGTAGGAGACTAGCGGGAGGTCGTTTTGGGGAGGATACGCAGTATTTT.

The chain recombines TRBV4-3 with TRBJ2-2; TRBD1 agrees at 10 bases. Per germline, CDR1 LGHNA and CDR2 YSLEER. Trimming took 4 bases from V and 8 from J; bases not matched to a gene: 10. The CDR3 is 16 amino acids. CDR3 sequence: CASSPRDRGFKGELFF. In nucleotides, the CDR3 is TGCGCCAGCAGCCCCAGGGACAGGGGTTTCAAGGGGGAGCTGTTTTTT.

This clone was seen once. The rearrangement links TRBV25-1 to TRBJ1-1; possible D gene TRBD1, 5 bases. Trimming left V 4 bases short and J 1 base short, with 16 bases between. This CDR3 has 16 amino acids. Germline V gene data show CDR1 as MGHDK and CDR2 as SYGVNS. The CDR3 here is CASSGTVGRENTEAFF. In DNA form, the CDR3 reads TGTGCCAGCAGTGGGACCGTGGGCAGGGAGAACACTGAAGCTTTCTTT.